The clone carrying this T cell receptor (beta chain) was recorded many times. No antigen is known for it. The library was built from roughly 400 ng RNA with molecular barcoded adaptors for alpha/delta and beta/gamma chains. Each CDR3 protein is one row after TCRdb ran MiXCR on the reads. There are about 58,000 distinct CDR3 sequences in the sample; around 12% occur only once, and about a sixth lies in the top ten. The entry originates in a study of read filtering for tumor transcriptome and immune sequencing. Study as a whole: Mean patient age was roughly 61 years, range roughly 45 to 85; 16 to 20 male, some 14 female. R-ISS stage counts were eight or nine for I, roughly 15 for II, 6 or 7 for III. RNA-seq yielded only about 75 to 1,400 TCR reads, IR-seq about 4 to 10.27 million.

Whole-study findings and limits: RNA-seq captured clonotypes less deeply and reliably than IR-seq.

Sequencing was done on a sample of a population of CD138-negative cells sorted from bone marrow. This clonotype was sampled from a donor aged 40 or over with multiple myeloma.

The CDR3 sequence: CASSFPGKLNSPLHF. DNA for the CDR3: TGTGCCAGCAGCTTTCCCGGGAAGTTAAATTCACCCCTCCACTTT. The J gene is TRBJ1-6, the V gene TRBV11-1; D not resolved. Germline V gives CDR1 SGHAT, CDR2 FQDESV (reference sequence). Trimming pared 3 bases from V and 7 bases from J, leaving 13 bases between. There are 15 residues in the CDR3.